This record looks at one T cell receptor (beta chain) sequence and its context. The antigen remains undetermined. The CDR3 extends over 12 amino acids. Germline assignment: CDR1 SGHTA and CDR2 FQGNSA. The V end was cut by 4 bases, the J end by 3 bases, with 5 bases between. This record belongs to a study of cytomegalovirus exposure and HLA in healthy donors. In the study overall: T cells numbering around 180 million yielded 100 million to 120 million unique TCR beta sequences in an earlier analysis.

60 Vbeta and 13 Jbeta primers were used in PCR. Assay: immunoSEQ multiplex PCR; the TCRdb copy retains only in-frame clones and omits some. The data show some 150,000 clones, 75% to 85% seen once. General study findings and limits: According to a later analysis, donors in an Asian-associated ancestry cluster reportedly had fewer N-insertions than the roughly 660-donor mean. On later analysis, the bulk of CMV-associated TCR beta chains appeared to be HLA-restricted.

The chain couples TRBV7-2 to TRBJ2-3, with D uncertain. This clonotype was sampled from a woman aged 40 to 50 in good health and CMV-seronegative. Material: PBMCs. CDR3 in amino acids: CASSSTTDTQYF. The DNA for the CDR3 is TGTGCCAGCAGCTCGACTACAGATACGCAGTATTTT.